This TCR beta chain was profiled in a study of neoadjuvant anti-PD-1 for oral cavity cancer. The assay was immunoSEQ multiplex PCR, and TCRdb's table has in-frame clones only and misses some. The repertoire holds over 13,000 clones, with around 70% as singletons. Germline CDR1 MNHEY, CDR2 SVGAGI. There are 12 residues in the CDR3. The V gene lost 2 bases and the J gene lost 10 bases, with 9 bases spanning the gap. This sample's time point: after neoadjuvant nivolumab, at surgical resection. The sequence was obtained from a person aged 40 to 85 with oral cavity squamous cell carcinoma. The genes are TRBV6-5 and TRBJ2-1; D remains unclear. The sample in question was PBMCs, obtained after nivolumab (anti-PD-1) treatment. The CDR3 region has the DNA TGTGCCAGCAGTTACCGATCCGGGGAGCAGTTCTTC. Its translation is CASSYRSGEQFF.